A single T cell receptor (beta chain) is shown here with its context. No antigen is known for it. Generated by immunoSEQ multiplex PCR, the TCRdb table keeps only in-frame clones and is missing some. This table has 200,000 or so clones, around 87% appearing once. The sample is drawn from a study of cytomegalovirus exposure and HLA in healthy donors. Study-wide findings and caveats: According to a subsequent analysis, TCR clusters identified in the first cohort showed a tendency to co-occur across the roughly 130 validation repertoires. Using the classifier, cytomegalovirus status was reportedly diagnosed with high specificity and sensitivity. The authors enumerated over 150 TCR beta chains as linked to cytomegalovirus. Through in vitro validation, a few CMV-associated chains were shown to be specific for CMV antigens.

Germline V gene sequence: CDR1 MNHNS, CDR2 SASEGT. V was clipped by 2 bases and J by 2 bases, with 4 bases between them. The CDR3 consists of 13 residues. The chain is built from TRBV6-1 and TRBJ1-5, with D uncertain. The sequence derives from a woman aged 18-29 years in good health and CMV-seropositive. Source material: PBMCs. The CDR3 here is CASSEQGNQPQHF. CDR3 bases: TGTGCCAGCAGTGAACAGGGCAATCAGCCCCAGCATTTT.